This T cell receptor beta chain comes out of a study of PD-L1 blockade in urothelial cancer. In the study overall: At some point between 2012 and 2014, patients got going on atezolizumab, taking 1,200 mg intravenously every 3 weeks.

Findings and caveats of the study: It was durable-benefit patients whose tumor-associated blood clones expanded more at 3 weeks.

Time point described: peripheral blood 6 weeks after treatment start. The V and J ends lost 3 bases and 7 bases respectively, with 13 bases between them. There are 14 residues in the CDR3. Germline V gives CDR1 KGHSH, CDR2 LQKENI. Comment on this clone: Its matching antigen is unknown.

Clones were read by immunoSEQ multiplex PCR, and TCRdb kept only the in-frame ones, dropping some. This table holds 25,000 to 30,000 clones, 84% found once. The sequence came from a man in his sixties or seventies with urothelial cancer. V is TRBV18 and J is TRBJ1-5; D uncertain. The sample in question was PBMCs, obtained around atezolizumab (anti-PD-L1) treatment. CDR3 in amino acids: CASSPGLGSQPQHF. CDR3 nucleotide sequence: TGTGCCAGCTCACCCGGACTCGGGAGCCAGCCCCAGCATTTT.